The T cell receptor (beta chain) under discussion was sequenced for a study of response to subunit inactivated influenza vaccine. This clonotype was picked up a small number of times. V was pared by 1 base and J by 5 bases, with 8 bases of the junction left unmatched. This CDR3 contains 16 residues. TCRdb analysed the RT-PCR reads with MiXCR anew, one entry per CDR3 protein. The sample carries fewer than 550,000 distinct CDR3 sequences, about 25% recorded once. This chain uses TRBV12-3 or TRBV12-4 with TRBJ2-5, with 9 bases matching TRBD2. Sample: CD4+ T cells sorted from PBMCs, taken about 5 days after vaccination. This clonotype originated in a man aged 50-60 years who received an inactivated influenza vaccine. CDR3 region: CASSLDSGGPRETQYF. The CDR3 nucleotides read TGTGCCAGCAGTTTAGATAGCGGGGGCCCCCGGGAGACCCAGTACTTC.